This T cell receptor beta chain was sequenced for a study of T cells in tuberculosis. From germline, CDR1 is SGHTA and CDR2 FQGNSA. Trimming took 5 bases from V and 0 from J; bases not matched to a gene: 3. The CDR3 length is 15 residues. Only in-frame clones appear in the TCRdb table, and some are missing; sequencing was by immunoSEQ multiplex PCR. This sample carries over 35,000 clones, 95% of them seen once, and the ten largest clones take about 3.7%. The chain recombines TRBV7-2 with TRBJ1-2, with 10 bases matching TRBD1. This clonotype was sampled from a donor aged 10-35 years with latent tuberculosis or without tuberculosis infection. The sample comprised PBMCs. The CDR3 region is CASSPTGGSNYGYTF. For the CDR3, the DNA is TGTGCCAGCAGCCCGACAGGGGGCTCTAACTATGGCTACACCTTC. The whole variable domain, filled in from reference TRBV7-2 and TRBJ1-2, reads GAGVSQSPSNKVTEKGKDVELRCDPISGHTALYWYRQSLGQGLEFLIYFQGNSAPDKSGLPSDRFSAERTGGSVSTLTIQRTQQEDSAVYLCASSPTGGSNYGYTFGSGTRLTVV.